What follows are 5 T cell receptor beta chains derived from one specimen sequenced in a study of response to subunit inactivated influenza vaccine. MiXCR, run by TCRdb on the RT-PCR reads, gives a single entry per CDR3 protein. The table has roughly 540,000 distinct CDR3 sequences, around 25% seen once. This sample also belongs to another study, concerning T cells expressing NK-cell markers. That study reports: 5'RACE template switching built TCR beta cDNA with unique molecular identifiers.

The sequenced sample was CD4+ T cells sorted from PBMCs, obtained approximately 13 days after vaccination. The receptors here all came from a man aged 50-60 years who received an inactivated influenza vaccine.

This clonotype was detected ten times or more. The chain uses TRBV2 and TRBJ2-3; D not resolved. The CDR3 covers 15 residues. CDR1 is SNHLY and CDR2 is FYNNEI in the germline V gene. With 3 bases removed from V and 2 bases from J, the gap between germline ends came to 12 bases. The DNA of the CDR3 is TGTGCCAGCAGTGAGATACTTGAGCCCACAGATACGCAGTATTTT. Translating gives CASSEILEPTDTQYF.

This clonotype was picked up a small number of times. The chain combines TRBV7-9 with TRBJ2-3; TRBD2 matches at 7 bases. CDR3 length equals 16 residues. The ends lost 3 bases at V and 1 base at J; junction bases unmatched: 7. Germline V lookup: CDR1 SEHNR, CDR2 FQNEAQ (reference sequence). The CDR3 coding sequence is TGTGCCAGCAGCTTCGTAAGCGGGGCGCGCACAGATACGCAGTATTTT. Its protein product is CASSFVSGARTDTQYF.

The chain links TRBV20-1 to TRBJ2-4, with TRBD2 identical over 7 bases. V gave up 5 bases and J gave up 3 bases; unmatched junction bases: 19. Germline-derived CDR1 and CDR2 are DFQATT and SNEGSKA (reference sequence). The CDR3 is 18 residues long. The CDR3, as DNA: TGCAGTGCTGGCTTCCGTATCAAGCGGGACTTTGACAAAAACATTCAGTACTTC. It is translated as CSAGFRIKRDFDKNIQYF.

CDR3 amino acids: CASSYTGGVGNSPLHF. For the CDR3, the DNA is TGTGCCAGCAGCTACACAGGGGGCGTAGGTAATTCACCCCTCCACTTT. The rearrangement joins TRBV7-9 to TRBJ1-6; 9 nucleotides align to TRBD1. Looked up from germline, CDR1 is SEHNR and CDR2 is FQNEAQ (reference sequence). Losses at the gene ends were 4 bases for V and 6 bases for J; bases not matched to a gene: 7. CDR3 length: 16 amino acids.

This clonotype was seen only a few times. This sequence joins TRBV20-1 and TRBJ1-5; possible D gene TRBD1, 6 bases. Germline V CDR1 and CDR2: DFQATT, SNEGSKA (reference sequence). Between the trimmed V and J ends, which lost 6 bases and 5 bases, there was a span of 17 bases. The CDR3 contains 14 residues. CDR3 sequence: CSAIKLEGDQPQHF. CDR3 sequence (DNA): TGCAGTGCGATCAAGCTGGAGGGGGATCAGCCCCAGCATTTT.